This T cell receptor (beta chain) was captured by sequencing in a study of STAT5B mutations in CD4+ large granular lymphocyte leukemia. Looking at the study overall: Among healthy donors, a particular HLA allele went with more CDR3 'QG' motifs.

Turning to this clone: What it binds is not known.

The germline CDR1 and CDR2 sequences are SGDLS and YYNGEE. V lost 7 bases, J lost 7 bases, and 10 bases stayed unmatched. This CDR3 has 15 residues. Findings of the study overall: Without HLA matching, higher CD4+ than CD8+ T-LGLL clonality could reflect small sample size. 8/27 top patient clones versus 2/35 control clones were TRBV06-family.

Method: immunoSEQ multiplex PCR; TCRdb's copy keeps in-frame clones and lacks some. The data hold 45,000 to 55,000 clones, with approximately 70% observed a single time. The sequenced sample consisted of CD4+ T cells from blood buffy coats. The source of this sequence is a human donor in good health. The chain couples TRBV9 to TRBJ1-6, with 8 bases aligning to TRBD1. For the CDR3, the DNA is TGTGCCAGCGGTTCACAGGGGGGAGAAAATTCACCCCTCCACTTT. Residues: CASGSQGGENSPLHF.